Each of the 13 T cell receptor beta chains below was sequenced from the same sample in a study of identical twins. From the 5' RACE reads, TCRdb called clonotypes with MiXCR, one entry per CDR3 protein. The table includes hundreds of thousands of distinct CDR3 sequences, around 20% detected once. These same data were also listed under a study on T cells expressing NK-cell markers.

Sequencing was done on a sample of PBMCs. The receptors shown here come from a woman aged 18-29 years in good health.

J is TRBJ2-7 and V is TRBV20-1, with D possibly TRBD1 on 5 matching bases. In germline, CDR1 is DFQATT, CDR2 SNEGSKA (reference sequence). The CDR3 runs to 15 residues. V was trimmed by 5 bases and J by 2 bases, leaving 19 bases between them. CDR3: CSAPPPGRVAYEQYF. DNA of the CDR3: TGCAGTGCTCCACCTCCGGGCAGGGTAGCCTACGAGCAGTACTTC.

The chain is built from TRBV5-1 and TRBJ2-7; 12 bases map to TRBD2. CDR1 and CDR2 (germline): SGHRS, YFSETQ. J was trimmed by 7 bases and V by 3 bases; bases with no gene match: 23. This CDR3 is 20 amino acids long. The CDR3 DNA reads as TGCGCCAGCAGCTGGGAGATGACTAGCGGGAGTCCCGGGGCCACTTGGGAGCAGTACTTC. This encodes CASSWEMTSGSPGATWEQYF.

The chain employs TRBV7-2 and TRBJ1-3, with 7 bases that match TRBD1. J was trimmed by 0 bases and V by 5 bases; bases with no gene match: 4. In germline, CDR1 is SGHTA, CDR2 FQGNSA. The CDR3 has 15 amino acids. In DNA, the CDR3 is TGTGCCAGCAGCGGACAGGCCCACTCTGGAAACACCATATATTTT. Its protein product is CASSGQAHSGNTIYF.

This clonotype was recorded a few times. The gene calls are TRBV12-3 or TRBV12-4 and TRBJ1-3; D is unclear. Trimming left V 2 bases short and J 2 bases short, with 7 bases between. CDR3 length: 14 amino acids. The CDR3 DNA follows: TGTGCCAGCAGTTTATTCACGGCTGGAAACACCATATATTTT. Protein sequence: CASSLFTAGNTIYF.

This clonotype was observed many times. The V gene is TRBV12-3 or TRBV12-4, the J gene TRBJ2-5; D could derive from TRBD1 or TRBD2 (5 bases each). The CDR3 totals 13 residues. V lost 4 bases and J lost 5, with 11 bases in between. CDR3 loop: CASSSGSGETQYF. In DNA, the CDR3 is TGTGCCAGCAGTTCGGGGTCAGGGGAGACCCAGTACTTC.

This chain uses TRBV12-3 or TRBV12-4 with TRBJ1-5, with 7 bases identical to TRBD1. CDR3 length equals 14 residues. Germline trimming cut 6 bases from V and 6 bases from J; bases unmatched to any gene: 8. The CDR3, as DNA: TGTGCCAGCAGCCCCGACTCAGGGGGTCAGCCCCAGCATTTT. Protein product: CASSPDSGGQPQHF.

The V and J genes are TRBV7-9 and TRBJ1-1; the D is unclear. CDR3 length: 12 residues. The V and J ends lost 0 bases and 10 bases respectively, with 9 bases between them. Germline V gene sequence: CDR1 SEHNR, CDR2 FQNEAQ (reference sequence). CDR3 DNA sequence: TGTGCCAGCAGCTTAGCGGCTAGTAGAGCTTTCTTT. Translating it yields CASSLAASRAFF.

This chain uses TRBV29-1 with TRBJ2-2; D is unresolved. The CDR3 sequence is 14 residues long. The V end was cut by 7 bases, the J end by 2 bases, with 14 bases between. Looked up from germline, CDR1 is SQVTM and CDR2 is ANQGSEA. The CDR3 loop reads CSGSRTANTGELFF. The CDR3 nucleotides are TGCAGCGGGTCCCGGACGGCAAACACCGGGGAGCTGTTTTTT.

This clonotype showed up just a few times. J is TRBJ2-3 and V is TRBV6-1; 8 nucleotides align to TRBD1. The CDR3 contains 15 residues. Germline trimming cut 5 bases from V and 1 base from J; bases unmatched to any gene: 5. Germline values: CDR1 MNHNS, CDR2 SASEGT. CDR3 DNA sequence: TGTGCCAGCAGTCCCGGGACAGGAGGCACAGATACGCAGTATTTT. Protein product: CASSPGTGGTDTQYF.

The chain carries TRBV20-1 and TRBJ2-6; 7 positions match TRBD2. In germline, CDR1 is DFQATT, CDR2 SNEGSKA (reference sequence). The CDR3 length is 15 residues. With 3 bases clipped from V and 0 bases from J, the junction kept 2 bases outside the gene matches. CDR3 nucleotide sequence: TGCAGTGCTAGCGGGGGGACCTCTGGGGCCAACGTCCTGACTTTC. This codes for CSASGGTSGANVLTF.

This clonotype has a handful of counts. This chain links TRBV10-3 with TRBJ2-7, with TRBD1 matching over 7 bases. CDR1 and CDR2 (germline): ENHRY, SYGVKD. Trimming removed 3 bases from V and 0 bases from J; junction bases left unmatched: 5. The CDR3 loop spans 15 amino acids. The CDR3 DNA sequence: TGTGCCATCAGTGATCGGGACAGTTCCTCCTACGAGCAGTACTTC. It codes for CAISDRDSSSYEQYF.

This clonotype was detected many times. A junction boundary mismatches the germline segment, possibly from a read error. The chain uses TRBV20-1 and TRBJ2-5; 7 positions match TRBD2. The CDR3 runs 14 residues. Germline V gene lookup returns CDR1 DFQATT and CDR2 SNEGSKA (reference sequence). The CDR3 loop reads CSARWRENQGTQYF. In DNA, the CDR3 is TGCAGTGCTAGATGGCGGGAGAACCAAGGGACCCAGTACTTC.

This clonotype came up many times. The chain uses TRBV12-3 or TRBV12-4 and TRBJ1-2; the D is unclear. The V gene lost 5 bases and the J gene lost 8 bases, with 15 bases spanning the gap. CDR3 length: 13 amino acids. CDR3 region: CASSLGRGVGYTF. CDR3 bases: TGTGCCAGCAGTCTAGGACGCGGGGTGGGCTACACCTTC.